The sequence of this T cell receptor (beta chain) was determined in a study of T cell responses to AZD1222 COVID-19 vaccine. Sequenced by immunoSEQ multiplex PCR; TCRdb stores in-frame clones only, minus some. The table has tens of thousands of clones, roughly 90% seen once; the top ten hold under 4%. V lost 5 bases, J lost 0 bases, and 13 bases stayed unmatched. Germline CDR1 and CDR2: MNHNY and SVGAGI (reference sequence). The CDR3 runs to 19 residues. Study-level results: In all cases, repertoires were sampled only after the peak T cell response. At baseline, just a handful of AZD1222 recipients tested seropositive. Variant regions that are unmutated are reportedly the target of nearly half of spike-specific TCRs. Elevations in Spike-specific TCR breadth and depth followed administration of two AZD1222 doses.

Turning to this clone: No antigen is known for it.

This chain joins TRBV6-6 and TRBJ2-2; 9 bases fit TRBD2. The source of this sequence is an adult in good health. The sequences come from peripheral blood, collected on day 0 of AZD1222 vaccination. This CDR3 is CASSQSLLAGTANTGELFF. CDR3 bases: TGTGCCAGCAGTCAATCTTTGCTAGCGGGGACCGCGAACACCGGGGAGCTGTTTTTT.